The clone carrying this TCR beta chain was counted at least ten times. Its antigen is as yet unknown. Germline CDR1 MDHEN, CDR2 SYDVKM. The CDR3 totals 15 residues. V lost 4 bases to trimming and J lost 8 bases; unmatched junction nucleotides: 13. The library protocol tagged individual cDNA molecules with unique molecular identifiers. TCRdb reprocessed the 5' RACE reads via MiXCR and lists one record per CDR3 protein. Among about 29,000 distinct CDR3 sequences listed, approximately 4.7% were seen once. The data originate from a study of early T cells in non-severe SARS-CoV-2 infection. Study background: Sequencing of bulk RNA from unsorted whole blood was done, without chain pairing. Study-level points and caveats: A preference for anti-spike CD8 responses marked VDJdb matching, which missed private and CD4 specificities.

This TCR came from an adult who was a healthcare worker with PCR-confirmed SARS-CoV-2 infection or an uninfected control (not recorded which). V and J are TRBV28 and TRBJ1-2; 7 positions agree with TRBD1. Source material: whole blood. The CDR3 coding sequence is TGTGCCAGCAGTTCGGGACAGATCGGGTTGCGCGGCTACACCTTC. Its protein is CASSSGQIGLRGYTF.